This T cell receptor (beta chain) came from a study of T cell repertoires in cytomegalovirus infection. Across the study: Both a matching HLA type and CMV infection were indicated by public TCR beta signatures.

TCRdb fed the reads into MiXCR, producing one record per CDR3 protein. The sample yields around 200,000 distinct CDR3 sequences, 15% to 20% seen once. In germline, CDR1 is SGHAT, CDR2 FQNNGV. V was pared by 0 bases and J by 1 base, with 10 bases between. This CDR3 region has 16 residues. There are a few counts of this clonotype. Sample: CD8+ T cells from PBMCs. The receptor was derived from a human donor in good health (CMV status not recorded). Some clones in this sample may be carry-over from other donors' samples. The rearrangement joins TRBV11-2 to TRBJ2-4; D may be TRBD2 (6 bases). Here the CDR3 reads CASSLEAGGAKNIQYF. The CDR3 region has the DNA TGTGCCAGCAGCTTAGAGGCCGGGGGTGCCAAAAACATTCAGTACTTC.